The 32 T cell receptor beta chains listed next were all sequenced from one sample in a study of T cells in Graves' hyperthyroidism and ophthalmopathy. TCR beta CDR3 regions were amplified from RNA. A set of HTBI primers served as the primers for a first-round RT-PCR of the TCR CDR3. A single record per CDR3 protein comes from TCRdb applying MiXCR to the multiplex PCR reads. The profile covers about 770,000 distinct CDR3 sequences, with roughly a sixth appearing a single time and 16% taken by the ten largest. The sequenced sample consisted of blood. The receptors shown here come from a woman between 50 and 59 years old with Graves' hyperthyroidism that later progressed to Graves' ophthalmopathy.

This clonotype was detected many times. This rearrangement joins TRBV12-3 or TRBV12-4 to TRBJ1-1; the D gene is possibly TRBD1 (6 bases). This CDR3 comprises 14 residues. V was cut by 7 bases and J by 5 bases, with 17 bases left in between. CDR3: CASTFKGGFTEAFF. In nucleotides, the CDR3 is TGTGCCAGCACCTTTAAGGGGGGTTTTACTGAAGCTTTCTTT.

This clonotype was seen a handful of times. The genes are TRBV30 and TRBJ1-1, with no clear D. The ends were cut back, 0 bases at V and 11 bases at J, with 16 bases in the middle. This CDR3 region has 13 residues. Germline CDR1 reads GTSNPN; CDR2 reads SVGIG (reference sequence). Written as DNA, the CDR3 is TGTGCCTGGAGTGTAACGGTTAAATCCTGGGCTTTCTTT. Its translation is CAWSVTVKSWAFF.

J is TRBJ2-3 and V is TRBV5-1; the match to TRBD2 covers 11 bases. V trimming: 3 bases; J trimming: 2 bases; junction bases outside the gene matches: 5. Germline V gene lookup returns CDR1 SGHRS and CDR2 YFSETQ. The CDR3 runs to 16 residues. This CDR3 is CASSSLAGGTTDTQYF. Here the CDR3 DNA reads TGCGCCAGCAGCTCTCTAGCGGGGGGAACCACAGATACGCAGTATTTT.

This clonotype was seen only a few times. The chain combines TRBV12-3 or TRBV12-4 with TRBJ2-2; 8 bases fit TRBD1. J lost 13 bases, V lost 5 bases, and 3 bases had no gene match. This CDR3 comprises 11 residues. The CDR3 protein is CASSPGGVLFF. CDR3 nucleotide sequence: TGTGCCAGCAGTCCAGGGGGCGTGCTGTTTTTT.

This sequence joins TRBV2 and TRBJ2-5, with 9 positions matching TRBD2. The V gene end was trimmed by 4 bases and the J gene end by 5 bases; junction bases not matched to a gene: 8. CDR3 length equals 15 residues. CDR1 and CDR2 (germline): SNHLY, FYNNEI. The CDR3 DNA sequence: TGTGCCAGCAGTGTGGGAGCGGGGGGCAGGGAGACCCAGTACTTC. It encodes CASSVGAGGRETQYF.

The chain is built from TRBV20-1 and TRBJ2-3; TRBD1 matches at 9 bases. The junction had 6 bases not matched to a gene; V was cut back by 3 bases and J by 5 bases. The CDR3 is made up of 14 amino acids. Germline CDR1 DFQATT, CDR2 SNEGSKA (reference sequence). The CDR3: CSASMDRGRDTQYF. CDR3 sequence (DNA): TGCAGTGCTAGTATGGACAGGGGAAGAGATACGCAGTATTTT.

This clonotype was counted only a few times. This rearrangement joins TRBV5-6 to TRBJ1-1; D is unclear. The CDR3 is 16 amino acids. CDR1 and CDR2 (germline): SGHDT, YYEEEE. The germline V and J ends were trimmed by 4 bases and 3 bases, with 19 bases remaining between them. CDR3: CASSPTWKGMDTEAFF. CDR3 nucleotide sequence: TGTGCCAGCAGCCCAACCTGGAAGGGAATGGACACTGAAGCTTTCTTT.

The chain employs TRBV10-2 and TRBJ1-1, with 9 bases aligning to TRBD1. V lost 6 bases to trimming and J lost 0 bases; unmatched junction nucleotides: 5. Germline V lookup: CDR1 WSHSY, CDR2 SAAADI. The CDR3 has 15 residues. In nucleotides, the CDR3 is TGCGCCAGCAGGGGGGACAGGGATATGAACACTGAAGCTTTCTTT. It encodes CASRGDRDMNTEAFF.

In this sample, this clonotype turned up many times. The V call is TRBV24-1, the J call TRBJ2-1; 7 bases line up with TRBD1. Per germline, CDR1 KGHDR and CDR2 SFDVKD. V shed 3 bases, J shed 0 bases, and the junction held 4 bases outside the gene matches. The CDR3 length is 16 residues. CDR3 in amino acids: CATSDTTGSSYNEQFF. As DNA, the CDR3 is TGTGCCACCAGTGATACGACAGGGAGCTCCTACAATGAGCAGTTCTTC.

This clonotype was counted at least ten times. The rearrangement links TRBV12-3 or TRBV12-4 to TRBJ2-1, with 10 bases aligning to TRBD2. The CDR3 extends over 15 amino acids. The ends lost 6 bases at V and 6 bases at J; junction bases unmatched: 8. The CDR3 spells CASSAGTSVGNEQFF. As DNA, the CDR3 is TGTGCCAGCAGCGCCGGGACTAGCGTCGGCAATGAGCAGTTCTTC.

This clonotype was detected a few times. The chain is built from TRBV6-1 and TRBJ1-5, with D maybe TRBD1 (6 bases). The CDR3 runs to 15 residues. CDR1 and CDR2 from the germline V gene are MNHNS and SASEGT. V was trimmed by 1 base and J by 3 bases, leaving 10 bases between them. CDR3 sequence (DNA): TGTGCCAGCAGTGAAGACACAGGGTACAATCAGCCCCAGCATTTT. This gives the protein CASSEDTGYNQPQHF.

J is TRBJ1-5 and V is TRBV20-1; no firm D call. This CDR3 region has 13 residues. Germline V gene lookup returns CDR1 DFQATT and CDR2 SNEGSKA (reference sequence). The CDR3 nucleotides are TGCCGGGCAGGCCAGCGGGTGAATCAGCCCCAGCATTTT. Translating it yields CRAGQRVNQPQHF.

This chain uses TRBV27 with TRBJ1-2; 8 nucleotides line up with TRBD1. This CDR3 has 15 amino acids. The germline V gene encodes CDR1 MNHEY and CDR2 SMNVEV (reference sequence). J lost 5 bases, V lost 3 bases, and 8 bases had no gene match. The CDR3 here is CASSFRTGRGYGYTF. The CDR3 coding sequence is TGTGCCAGCAGTTTCCGGACAGGGCGAGGGTATGGCTACACCTTC.

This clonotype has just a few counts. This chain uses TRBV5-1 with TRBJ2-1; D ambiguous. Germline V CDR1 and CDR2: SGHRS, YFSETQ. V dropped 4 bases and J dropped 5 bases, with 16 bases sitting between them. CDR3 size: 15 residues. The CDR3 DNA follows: TGCGCCAGCAGCCTCCGTGCCGATCTAAACAATGAGCAGTTCTTC. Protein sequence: CASSLRADLNNEQFF.

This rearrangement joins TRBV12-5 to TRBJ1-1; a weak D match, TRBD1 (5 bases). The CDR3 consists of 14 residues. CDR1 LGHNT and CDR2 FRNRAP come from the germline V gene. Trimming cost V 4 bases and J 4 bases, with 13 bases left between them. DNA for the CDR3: TGTGCTAGTGGTTCGACCGCCGGGACCACTGAAGCTTTCTTT. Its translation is CASGSTAGTTEAFF.

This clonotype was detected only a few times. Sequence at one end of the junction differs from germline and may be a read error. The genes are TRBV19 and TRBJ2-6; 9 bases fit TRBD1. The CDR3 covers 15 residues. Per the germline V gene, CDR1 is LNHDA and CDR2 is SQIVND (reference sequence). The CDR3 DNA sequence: TGTGCCAGTAGTATCACCAGACAGGGGGACAACGTCCTGACTTTC. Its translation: CASSITRQGDNVLTF.

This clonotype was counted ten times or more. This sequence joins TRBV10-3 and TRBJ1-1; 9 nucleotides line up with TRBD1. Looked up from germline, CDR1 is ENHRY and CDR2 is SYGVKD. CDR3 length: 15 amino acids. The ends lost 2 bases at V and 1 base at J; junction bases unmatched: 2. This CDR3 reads CAISEGTGTNTEAFF. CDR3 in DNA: TGTGCCATCAGTGAGGGGACAGGGACGAACACTGAAGCTTTCTTT.

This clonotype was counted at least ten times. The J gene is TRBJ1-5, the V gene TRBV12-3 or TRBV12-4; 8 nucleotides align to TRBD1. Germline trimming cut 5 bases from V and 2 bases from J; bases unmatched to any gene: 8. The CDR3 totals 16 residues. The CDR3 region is CASSEFQGARNQPQHF. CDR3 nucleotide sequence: TGTGCCAGCAGTGAGTTCCAGGGGGCGCGCAATCAGCCCCAGCATTTT.

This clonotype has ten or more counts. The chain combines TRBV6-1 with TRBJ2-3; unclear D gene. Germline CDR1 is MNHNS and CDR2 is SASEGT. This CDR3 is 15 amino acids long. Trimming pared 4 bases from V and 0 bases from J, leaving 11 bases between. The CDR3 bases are TGTGCCAGCAGTGGTGGGCCCCTCAGCACAGATACGCAGTATTTT. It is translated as CASSGGPLSTDTQYF.

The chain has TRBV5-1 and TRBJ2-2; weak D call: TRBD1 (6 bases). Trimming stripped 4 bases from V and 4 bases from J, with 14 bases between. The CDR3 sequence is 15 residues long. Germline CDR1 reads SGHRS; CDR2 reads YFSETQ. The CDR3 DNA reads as TGCGCCAGCAGCCACAGGGAAGGGTTCACCGGGGAGCTGTTTTTT. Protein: CASSHREGFTGELFF.

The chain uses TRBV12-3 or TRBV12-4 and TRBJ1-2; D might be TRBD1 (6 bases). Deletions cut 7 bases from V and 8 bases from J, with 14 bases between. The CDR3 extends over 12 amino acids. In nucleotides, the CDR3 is TGTGCCAGCAACGGGGGGGCGTCGGGCTACACCTTC. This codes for CASNGGASGYTF.

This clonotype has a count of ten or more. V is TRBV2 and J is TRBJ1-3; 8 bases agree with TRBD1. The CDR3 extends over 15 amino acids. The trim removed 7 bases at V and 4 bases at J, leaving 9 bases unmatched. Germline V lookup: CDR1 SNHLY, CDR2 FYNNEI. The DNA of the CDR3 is TGTGCCAGCACTCAGGACAGGGCTGACGGAAACACCATATATTTT. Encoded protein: CASTQDRADGNTIYF.

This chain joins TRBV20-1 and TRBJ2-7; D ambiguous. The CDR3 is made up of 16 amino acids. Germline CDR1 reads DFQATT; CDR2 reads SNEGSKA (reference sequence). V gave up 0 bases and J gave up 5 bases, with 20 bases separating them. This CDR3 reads CSARDEPSDARDEQYF. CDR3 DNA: TGCAGTGCTAGAGATGAACCCTCGGATGCTAGAGACGAGCAGTACTTC.

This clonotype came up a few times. CDR3: CASSISRLAASTDTQYF. The CDR3 DNA is TGTGCCAGTAGTATATCCCGACTAGCGGCTAGCACAGATACGCAGTATTTT. V gene TRBV19 combines with J gene TRBJ2-3; 9 bases match TRBD2. Germline lookup yields CDR1 LNHDA and CDR2 SQIVND (reference sequence). This CDR3 contains 17 residues. After removal of 2 bases from V and 0 bases from J, the junction contained 6 bases not matched to a gene. The complete variable domain, with remaining parts taken from reference TRBV19 and TRBJ2-3, reads DGGITQSPKYLFRKEGQNVTLSCEQNLNHDAMYWYRQDPGQGLRLIYYSQIVNDFQKGDIAEGYSVSREKKESFPLTVTSAQKNPTAFYLCASSISRLAASTDTQYFGPGTRLTVL.

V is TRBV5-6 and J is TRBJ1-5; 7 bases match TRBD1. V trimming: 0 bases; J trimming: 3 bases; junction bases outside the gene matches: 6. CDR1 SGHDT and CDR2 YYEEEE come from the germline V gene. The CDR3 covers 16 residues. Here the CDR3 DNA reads TGTGCCAGCAGCTTGGGACAGGGCGTCCCCAATCAGCCCCAGCATTTT. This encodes CASSLGQGVPNQPQHF.

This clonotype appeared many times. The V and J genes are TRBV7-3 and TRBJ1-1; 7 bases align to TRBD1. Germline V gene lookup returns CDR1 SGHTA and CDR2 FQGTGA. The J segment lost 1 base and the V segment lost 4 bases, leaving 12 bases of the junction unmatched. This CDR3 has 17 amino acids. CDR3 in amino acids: CASSSGQLELPNTEAFF. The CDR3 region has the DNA TGTGCCAGCAGCTCGGGACAGCTAGAACTACCGAACACTGAAGCTTTCTTT.

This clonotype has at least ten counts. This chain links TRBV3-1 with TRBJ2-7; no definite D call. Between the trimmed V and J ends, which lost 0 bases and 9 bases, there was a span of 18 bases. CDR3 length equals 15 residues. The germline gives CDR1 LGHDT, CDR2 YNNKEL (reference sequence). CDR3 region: CASSQDPLAANLQYF. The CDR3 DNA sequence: TGTGCCAGCAGCCAAGATCCCTTGGCTGCCAACCTGCAGTACTTC.

The CDR3, as DNA: TGTGCCAGCAGTTACTCCAGGACAGGGGGCTGGGAGACCCAGTACTTC. It is translated as CASSYSRTGGWETQYF. The chain uses TRBV6-6 and TRBJ2-5; 11 nucleotides agree with TRBD1. Trimming cost V 0 bases and J 5 bases; bases outside gene matches: 5. Germline-derived CDR1 and CDR2 are MNHNY and SVGAGI (reference sequence). There are 16 residues in the CDR3.

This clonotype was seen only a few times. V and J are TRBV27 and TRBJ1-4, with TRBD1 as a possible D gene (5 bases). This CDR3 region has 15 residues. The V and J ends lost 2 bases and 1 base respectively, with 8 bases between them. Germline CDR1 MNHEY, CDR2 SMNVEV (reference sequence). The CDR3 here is CASSLGAGTNEKLFF. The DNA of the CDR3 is TGTGCCAGCAGTTTAGGGGCAGGAACTAATGAAAAACTGTTTTTT. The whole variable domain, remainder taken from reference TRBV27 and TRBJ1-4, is EAQVTQNPRYLITVTGKKLTVTCSQNMNHEYMSWYRQDPGLGLRQIYYSMNVEVTDKGDVPEGYKVSRKEKRNFPLILESPSPNQTSLYFCASSLGAGTNEKLFFGSGTQLSVL.

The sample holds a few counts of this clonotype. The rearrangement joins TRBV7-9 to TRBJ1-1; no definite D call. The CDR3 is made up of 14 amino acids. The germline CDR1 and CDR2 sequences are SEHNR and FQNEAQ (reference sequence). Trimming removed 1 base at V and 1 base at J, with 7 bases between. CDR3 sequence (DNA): TGTGCCAGCAGCTTAGACCTGAGGAACACTGAAGCTTTCTTT. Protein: CASSLDLRNTEAFF.

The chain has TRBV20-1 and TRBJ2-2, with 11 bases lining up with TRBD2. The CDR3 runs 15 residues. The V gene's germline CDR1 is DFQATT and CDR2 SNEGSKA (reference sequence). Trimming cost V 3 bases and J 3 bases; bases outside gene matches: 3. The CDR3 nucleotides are TGCAGTGCTAGGCAGACTAGCGGGGACACCGGGGAGCTGTTTTTT. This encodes CSARQTSGDTGELFF.

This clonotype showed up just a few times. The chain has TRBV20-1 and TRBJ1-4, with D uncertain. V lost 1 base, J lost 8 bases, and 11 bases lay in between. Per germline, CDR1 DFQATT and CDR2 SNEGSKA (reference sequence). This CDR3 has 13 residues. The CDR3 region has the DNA TGCAGTGCTAGAGCGTCGGCAGCGGAAAAACTGTTTTTT. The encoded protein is CSARASAAEKLFF.